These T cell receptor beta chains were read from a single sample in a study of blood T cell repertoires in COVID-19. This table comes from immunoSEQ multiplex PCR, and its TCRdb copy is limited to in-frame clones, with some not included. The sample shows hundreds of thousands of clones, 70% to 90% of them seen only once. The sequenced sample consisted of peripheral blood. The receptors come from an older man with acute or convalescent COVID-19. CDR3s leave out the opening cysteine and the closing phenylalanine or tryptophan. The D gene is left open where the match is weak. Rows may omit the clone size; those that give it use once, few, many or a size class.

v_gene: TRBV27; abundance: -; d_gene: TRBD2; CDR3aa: ASSQGLAGISYNEQF
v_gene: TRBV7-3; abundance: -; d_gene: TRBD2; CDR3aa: ASSPRRLAGSTDTQY
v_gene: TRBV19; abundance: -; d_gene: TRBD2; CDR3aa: ASSKRGSRSNEQF
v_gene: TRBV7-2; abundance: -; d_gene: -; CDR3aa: AIQLRSSGETETQY
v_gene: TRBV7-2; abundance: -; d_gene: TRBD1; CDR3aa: ASTADRAQETQY
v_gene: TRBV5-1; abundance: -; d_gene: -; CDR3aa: ASSLILGGGEETQY
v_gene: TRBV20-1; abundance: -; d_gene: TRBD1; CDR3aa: SASSAGQGGEQY
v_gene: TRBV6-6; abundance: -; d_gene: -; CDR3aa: ASNQRGNTDTQY
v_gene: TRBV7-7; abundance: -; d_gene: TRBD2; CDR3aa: ASSLELAVRETQY
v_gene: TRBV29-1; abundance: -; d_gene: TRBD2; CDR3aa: SVRTSGRPNTGELF
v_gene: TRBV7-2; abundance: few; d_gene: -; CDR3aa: ASSLQNAQETQY
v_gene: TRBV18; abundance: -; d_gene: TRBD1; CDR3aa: ASSPFPGQGSYEQY
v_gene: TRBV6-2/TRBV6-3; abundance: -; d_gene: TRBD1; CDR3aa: ASSYSGTGSGYT
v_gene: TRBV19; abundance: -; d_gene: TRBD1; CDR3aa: ASSTGTANEKLF
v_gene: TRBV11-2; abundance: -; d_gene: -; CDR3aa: ASSLEGVGEKLF
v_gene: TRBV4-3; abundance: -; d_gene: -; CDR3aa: ASSPQGGAPVF
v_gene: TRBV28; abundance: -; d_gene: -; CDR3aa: ATCGQSSYNEQF
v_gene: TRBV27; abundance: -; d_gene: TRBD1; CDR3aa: ASSLYGTGGNYGYT
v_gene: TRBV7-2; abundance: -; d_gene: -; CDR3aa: ASSLASSYEQY
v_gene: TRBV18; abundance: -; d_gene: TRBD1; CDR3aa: ASSPERGLSGNTIY
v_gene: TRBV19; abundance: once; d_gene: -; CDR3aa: ASSALKGQQNTEAF
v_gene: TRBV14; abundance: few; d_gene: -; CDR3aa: ASRGQGISEAF
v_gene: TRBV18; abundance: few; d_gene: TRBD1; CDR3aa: ASSPSRTGLYGYT